This T cell receptor beta chain was recovered during a study of early T cells in non-severe SARS-CoV-2 infection. Study-level background: Sequencing targeted bulk RNA from unsorted whole blood, leaving chains unpaired.

The library protocol tagged individual cDNA molecules with unique molecular identifiers. TCRdb recomputed calls from the 5' RACE reads with MiXCR, one row per CDR3 protein. Of about 48,000 distinct CDR3 sequences in the sample, 6.2% were seen once. Broader study findings: Reliance on VDJdb matching favored anti-spike CD8 responses; private and CD4 specificities were missed.

V was shortened by 0 bases and J by 4 bases, with 9 bases between the two germline ends. Germline-derived CDR1 and CDR2 are SGHTA and FQGNSA. The CDR3 is 14 amino acids. The sample holds many counts of this clonotype. Antigen specificity is unknown. The sequenced sample was whole blood, obtained at baseline. This rearrangement joins TRBV7-2 to TRBJ1-2; unclear D gene. The source of this sequence is an adult who was a healthcare worker with PCR-confirmed SARS-CoV-2 infection or an uninfected control (not recorded which). The CDR3 DNA sequence: TGTGCCAGCAGCTTAGCTCTGAACAGCTATGGCTACACCTTC. Amino acids: CASSLALNSYGYTF.